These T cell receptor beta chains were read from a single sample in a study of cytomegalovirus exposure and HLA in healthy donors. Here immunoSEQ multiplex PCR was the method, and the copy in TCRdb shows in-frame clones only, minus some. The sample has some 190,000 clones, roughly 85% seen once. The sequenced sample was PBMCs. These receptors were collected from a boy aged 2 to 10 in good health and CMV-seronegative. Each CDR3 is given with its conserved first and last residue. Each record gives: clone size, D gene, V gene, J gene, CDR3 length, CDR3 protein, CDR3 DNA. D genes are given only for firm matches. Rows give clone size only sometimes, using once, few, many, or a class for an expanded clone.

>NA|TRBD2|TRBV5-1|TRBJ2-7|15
CASSLGGSGSYEQYF
TGCGCCAGCAGCTTGGGGGGGAGCGGGAGCTACGAGCAGTACTTC
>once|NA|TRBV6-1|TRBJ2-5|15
CASSPFRQGQETQYF
TGTGCCAGCAGCCCATTCAGGCAGGGCCAAGAGACCCAGTACTTC
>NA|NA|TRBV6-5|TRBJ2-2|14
CASTKTGNTGELFF
TGTGCCAGCACCAAGACAGGGAACACCGGGGAGCTGTTTTTT
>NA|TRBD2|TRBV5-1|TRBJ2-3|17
CASSGGLAGPSTDTQYF
TGCGCCAGCAGCGGGGGACTAGCGGGGCCTAGCACAGATACGCAGTATTTT
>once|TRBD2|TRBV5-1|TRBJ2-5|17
CASSLAPSGGGQETQYF
TGCGCCAGCAGCTTGGCCCCTAGCGGGGGGGGCCAAGAGACCCAGTACTTC
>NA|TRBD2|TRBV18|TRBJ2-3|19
CASSPTSVTSGISTDTQYF
TGTGCCAGCTCCCCCACATCGGTGACTAGCGGGATCAGCACAGATACGCAGTATTTT
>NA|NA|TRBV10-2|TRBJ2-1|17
CASSEESAESSYNEQFF
TGCGCCAGCAGTGAGGAATCAGCGGAGAGCTCCTACAATGAGCAGTTCTTC
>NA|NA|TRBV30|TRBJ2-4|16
CAFRSMGPLREDIQYF
TGTGCCTTCCGATCAATGGGACCGCTCAGGGAGGACATTCAGTACTTC
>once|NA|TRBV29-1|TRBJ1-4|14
CSGWDTSTNEKLFF
TGCAGCGGCTGGGACACTTCAACTAATGAAAAACTGTTTTTT
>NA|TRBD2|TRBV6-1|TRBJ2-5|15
CASSPRTSRVETQYF
TGTGCCAGCAGTCCACGGACTAGTAGAGTAGAGACCCAGTACTTC
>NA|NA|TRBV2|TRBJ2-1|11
CASRVASKQFF
TGTGCCAGCAGGGTCGCGAGCAAGCAGTTCTTC
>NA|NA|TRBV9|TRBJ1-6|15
CASSVSGDLNSPLHF
TGTGCCAGCAGCGTTTCAGGGGATCTTAATTCACCCCTCCACTTT
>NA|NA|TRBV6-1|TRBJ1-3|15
CASSESRVSGNTIYF
TGTGCCAGCAGTGAGAGCAGGGTCTCTGGAAACACCATATATTTT
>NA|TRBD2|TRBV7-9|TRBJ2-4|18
CASSLPPGLEVGKNIQYF
TGTGCCAGCAGCTTGCCTCCGGGACTAGAAGTTGGCAAAAACATTCAGTACTTC
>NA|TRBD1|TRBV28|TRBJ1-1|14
CASRWDRVNTEAFF
TGTGCCAGCAGATGGGACAGGGTGAACACTGAAGCTTTCTTT
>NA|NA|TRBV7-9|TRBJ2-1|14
CASSLEGPYNEQFF
TGTGCCAGCAGCTTAGAGGGGCCATACAATGAGCAGTTCTTC
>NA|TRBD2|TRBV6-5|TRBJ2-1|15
CASRATSGARSEQFF
TGTGCCAGCAGGGCCACTAGCGGGGCTCGGTCTGAGCAGTTCTTC
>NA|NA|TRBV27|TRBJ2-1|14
CASSYRDSYNEQFF
TGTGCCAGCAGCTACAGGGACTCCTACAATGAGCAGTTCTTC
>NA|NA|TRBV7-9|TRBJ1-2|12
CSSSPVIYGYTF
TGTTCCAGCAGCCCGGTGATCTATGGCTACACCTTC
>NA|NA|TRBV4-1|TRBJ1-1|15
CASSQDGGLYTEAFF
TGCGCCAGCAGCCAAGACGGGGGGCTTTACACTGAAGCTTTCTTT
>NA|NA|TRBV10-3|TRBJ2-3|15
CATYARDTRTDTQYF
TGTGCCACCTATGCCCGGGACACACGCACAGATACGCAGTATTTT
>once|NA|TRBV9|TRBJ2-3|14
CASSYALRTDTQYF
TGTGCCAGCAGCTATGCACTTCGCACAGATACGCAGTATTTT
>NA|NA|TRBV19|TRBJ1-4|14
CASDDRTTNEKLFF
TGTGCCAGCGACGACAGAACAACTAATGAAAAACTGTTTTTT
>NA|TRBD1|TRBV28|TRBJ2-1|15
CASTSPGGPDNEQFF
TGTGCCAGCACCTCTCCAGGGGGCCCCGACAATGAGCAGTTCTTC
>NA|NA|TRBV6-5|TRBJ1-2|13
CASSLDRNYGYTF
TGTGCCAGCAGCCTCGACAGGAACTATGGCTACACCTTC
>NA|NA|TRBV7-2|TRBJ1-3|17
CASSTQYRAGSGNTIYF
TGTGCCAGCAGCACCCAATATCGGGCAGGGTCTGGAAACACCATATATTTT
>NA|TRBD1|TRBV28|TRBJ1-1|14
CASSDRAKNTEAFF
TGTGCCAGCAGCGACAGGGCTAAGAACACTGAAGCTTTCTTT
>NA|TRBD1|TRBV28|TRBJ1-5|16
CASSDDRGVKRQPQHF
TGTGCCAGCAGTGACGACAGGGGGGTTAAGAGACAGCCCCAGCATTTT
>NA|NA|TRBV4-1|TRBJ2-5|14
CASSLRDYQETQYF
TGCGCCAGCAGCCTTCGGGACTACCAAGAGACCCAGTACTTC
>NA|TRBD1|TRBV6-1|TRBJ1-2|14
CASNTDRVVYGYTF
TGTGCCAGCAATACCGACAGGGTGGTATATGGCTACACCTTC
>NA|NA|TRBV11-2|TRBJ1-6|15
CASSFGGRVVSPLHF
TGTGCCAGCAGCTTTGGCGGGAGGGTGGTTTCACCCCTCCACTTT
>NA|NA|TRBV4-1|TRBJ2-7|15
CASSQRGLATYEQYF
TGCGCCAGCAGCCAACGGGGGTTGGCCACCTACGAGCAGTACTTC
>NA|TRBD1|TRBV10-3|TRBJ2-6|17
CAISPGTGGTGANVLTF
TGTGCCATCAGTCCCGGGACAGGGGGCACTGGGGCCAACGTCCTGACTTTC
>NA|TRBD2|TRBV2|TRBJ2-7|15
CASRPTSGTRNEQYF
TGTGCCAGCAGACCGACTAGCGGGACGAGAAACGAGCAGTACTTC
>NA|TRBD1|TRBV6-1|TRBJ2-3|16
CASSDPTGTDTDTQYF
TGTGCCAGCAGTGATCCTACCGGGACAGACACAGATACGCAGTATTTT
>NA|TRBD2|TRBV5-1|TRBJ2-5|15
CASSLNTGGQETQYF
TGCGCCAGCAGCTTGAATACGGGAGGCCAAGAGACCCAGTACTTC
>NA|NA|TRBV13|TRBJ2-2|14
CASSLRSDTGELFF
TGTGCCAGCAGCTTACGATCAGACACCGGGGAGCTGTTTTTT
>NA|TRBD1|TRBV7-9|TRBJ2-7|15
CASSLAGAGGHEQYF
TGTGCCAGCAGCTTAGCTGGGGCAGGGGGCCACGAGCAGTACTTC
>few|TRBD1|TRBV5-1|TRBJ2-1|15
CASSLPGTGRNEQFF
TGCGCCAGCAGCTTACCCGGGACAGGGCGGAATGAGCAGTTCTTC
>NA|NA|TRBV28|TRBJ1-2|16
CASSSPFRGEVYGYTF
TGTGCCAGCAGTTCCCCCTTTAGGGGTGAGGTCTATGGCTACACCTTC
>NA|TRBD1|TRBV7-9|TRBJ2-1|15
CASRSTGGSYNEQFF
TGTGCCAGCAGATCGACAGGGGGCTCCTACAATGAGCAGTTCTTC
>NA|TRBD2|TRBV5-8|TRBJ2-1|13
CASRPAGGNEQFF
TGTGCCAGCAGGCCTGCGGGGGGAAATGAGCAGTTCTTC
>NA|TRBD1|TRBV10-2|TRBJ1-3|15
CASSATGDSGNTIYF
TGCGCCAGCAGTGCGACAGGGGACTCTGGAAACACCATATATTTT
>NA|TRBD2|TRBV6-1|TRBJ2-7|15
CASRSLAGGVYEQYF
TGTGCCAGCAGGAGCCTAGCGGGAGGGGTCTACGAGCAGTACTTC
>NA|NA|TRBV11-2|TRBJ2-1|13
CASSSLTVRIQFF
TGTGCCAGCAGCTCACTAACCGTGAGAATACAGTTCTTC
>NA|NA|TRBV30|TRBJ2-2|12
CAWGRGTGELFF
TGTGCCTGGGGCCGAGGTACCGGGGAGCTGTTTTTT
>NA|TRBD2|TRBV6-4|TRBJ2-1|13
CASSRLANNEQFF
TGTGCCAGCAGTCGACTAGCCAACAATGAGCAGTTCTTC
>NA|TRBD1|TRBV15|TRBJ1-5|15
CATSRSRTGEQPQHF
TGTGCCACCAGCAGAAGTCGGACAGGGGAACAGCCCCAGCATTTT
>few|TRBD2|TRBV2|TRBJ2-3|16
CASSVLLAGSTDTQYF
TGTGCCAGCAGTGTCCTACTAGCGGGGAGCACAGATACGCAGTATTTT
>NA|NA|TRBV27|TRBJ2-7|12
CASSLGQDEQYF
TGTGCCAGCAGTTTAGGCCAGGACGAGCAGTACTTC
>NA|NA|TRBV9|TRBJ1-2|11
CASSVGLGYTF
TGTGCCAGCAGCGTGGGACTGGGCTACACCTTC
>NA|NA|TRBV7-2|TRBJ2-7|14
CASSSRLLTYEQYF
TGTGCCAGCAGCTCTAGACTGTTAACCTACGAGCAGTACTTC
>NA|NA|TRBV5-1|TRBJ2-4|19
CASSLGYRTGNLAKNIQYF
TGCGCCAGCAGCTTGGGATACCGAACAGGGAACCTAGCCAAAAACATTCAGTACTTC